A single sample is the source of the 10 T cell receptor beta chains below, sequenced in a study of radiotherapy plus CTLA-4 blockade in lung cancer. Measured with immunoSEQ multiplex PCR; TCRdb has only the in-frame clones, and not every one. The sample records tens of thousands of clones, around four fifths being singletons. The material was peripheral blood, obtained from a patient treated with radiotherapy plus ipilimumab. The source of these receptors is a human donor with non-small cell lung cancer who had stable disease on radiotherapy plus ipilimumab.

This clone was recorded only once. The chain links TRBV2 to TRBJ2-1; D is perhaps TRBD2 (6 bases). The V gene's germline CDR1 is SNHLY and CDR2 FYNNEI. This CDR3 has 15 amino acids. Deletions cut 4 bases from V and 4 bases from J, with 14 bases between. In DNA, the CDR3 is TGTGCCAGCAGTGGGGAGCGGGTACAATACAATGAGCAGTTCTTC. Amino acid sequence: CASSGERVQYNEQFF.

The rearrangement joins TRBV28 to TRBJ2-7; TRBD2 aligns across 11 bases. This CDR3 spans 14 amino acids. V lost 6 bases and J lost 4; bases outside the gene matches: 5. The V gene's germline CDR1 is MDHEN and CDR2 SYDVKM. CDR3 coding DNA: TGTGCCAGCAGCCTGGGACTAGCGGATTACGAGCAGTACTTC. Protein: CASSLGLADYEQYF. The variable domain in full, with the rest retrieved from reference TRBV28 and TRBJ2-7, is DVKVTQSSRYLVKRTGEKVFLECVQDMDHENMFWYRQDPGLGLRLIYFSYDVKMKEKGDIPEGYSVSREKKERFSLILESASTNQTSMYLCASSLGLADYEQYFGPGTRLTVT.

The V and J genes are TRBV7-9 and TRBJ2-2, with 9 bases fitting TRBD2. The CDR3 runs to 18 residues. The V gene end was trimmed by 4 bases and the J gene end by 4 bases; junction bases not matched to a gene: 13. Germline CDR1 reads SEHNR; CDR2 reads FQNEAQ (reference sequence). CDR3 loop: CASSSEGLAGAGTGELFF. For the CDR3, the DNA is TGTGCCAGCAGCTCAGAGGGGTTAGCGGGAGCCGGCACCGGGGAGCTGTTTTTT.

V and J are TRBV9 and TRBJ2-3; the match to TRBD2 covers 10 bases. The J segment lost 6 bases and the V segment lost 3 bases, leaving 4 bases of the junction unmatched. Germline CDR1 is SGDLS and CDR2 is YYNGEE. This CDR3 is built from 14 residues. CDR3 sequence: CASSEPSGGDTQYF. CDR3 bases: TGTGCCAGCAGCGAGCCTAGCGGGGGTGATACGCAGTATTTT.

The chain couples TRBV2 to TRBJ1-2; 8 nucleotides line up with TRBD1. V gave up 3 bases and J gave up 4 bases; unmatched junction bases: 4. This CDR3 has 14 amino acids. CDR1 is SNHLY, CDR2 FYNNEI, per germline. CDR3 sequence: CASSDGTGVYGYTF. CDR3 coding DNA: TGTGCCAGCAGTGACGGGACAGGAGTCTATGGCTACACCTTC.

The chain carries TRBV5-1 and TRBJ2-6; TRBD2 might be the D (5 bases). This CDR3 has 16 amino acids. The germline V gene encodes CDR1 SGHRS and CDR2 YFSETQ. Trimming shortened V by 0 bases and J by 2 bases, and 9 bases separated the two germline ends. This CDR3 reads CASSLAGGTGANVLTF. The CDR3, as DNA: TGCGCCAGCAGCTTGGCCGGAGGCACTGGGGCCAACGTCCTGACTTTC.

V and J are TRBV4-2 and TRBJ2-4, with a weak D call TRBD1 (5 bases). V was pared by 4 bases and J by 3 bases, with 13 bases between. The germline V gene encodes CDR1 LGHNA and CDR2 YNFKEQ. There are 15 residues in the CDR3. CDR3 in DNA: TGTGCCAGCAGCCTCCAGGGTGGGGACAAAAACATTCAGTACTTC. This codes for CASSLQGGDKNIQYF.

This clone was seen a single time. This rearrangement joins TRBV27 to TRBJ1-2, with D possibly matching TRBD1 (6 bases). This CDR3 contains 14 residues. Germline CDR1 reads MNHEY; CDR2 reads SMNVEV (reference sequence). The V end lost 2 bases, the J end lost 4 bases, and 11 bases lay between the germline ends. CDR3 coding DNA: TGTGCCAGCAGTTTAAGGGACAACCTCTATGGCTACACCTTC. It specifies CASSLRDNLYGYTF.

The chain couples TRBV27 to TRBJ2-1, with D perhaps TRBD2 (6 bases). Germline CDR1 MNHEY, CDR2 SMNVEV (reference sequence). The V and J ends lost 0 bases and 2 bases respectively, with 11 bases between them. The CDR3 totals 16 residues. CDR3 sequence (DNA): TGTGCCAGCAGTTTATCCGGGACTGGGACCTACAATGAGCAGTTCTTC. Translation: CASSLSGTGTYNEQFF.

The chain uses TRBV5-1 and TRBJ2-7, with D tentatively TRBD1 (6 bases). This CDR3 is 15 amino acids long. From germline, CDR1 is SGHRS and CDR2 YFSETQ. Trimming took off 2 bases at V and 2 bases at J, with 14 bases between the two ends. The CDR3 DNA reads TGCGCCAGCAGCTTAGGGGACACACCGCCCTACGAGCAGTACTTC. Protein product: CASSLGDTPPYEQYF.